The present T cell receptor beta chain was sequenced within a study of blood T cell repertoires in COVID-19. Study-wide context: COVID-19 samples collected from the United States, Italy and Spain covered acute and convalescent phases.

Clones were sequenced by immunoSEQ multiplex PCR, and TCRdb holds only the in-frame ones, with some missing. The sample yields some 290,000 clones, approximately 91% seen once. Trimming at V came to 9 bases and at J to 5 bases, leaving 4 bases not matched to a gene. The CDR3 loop spans 13 amino acids. Germline V gene lookup returns CDR1 KGHDR and CDR2 SFDVKD. This clone has a handful of counts. The sample comprised peripheral blood. The rearrangement joins TRBV24-1 to TRBJ2-4; 9 positions match TRBD2. This TCR was sampled from a woman younger than 45 with COVID-19, enrolled during active disease. CDR3 nucleotides: TGTGCCACCTCAGCGGGAGGAGAAAACATTCAGTACTTC. Protein product: CATSAGGENIQYF.